This TCR beta chain appears in the sequencing data of a study of T cell responses to AZD1222 COVID-19 vaccine. Notes on the study in general: Seropositivity was recorded at baseline in only a handful of AZD1222 recipients. Mostly white British, mostly female donors; authors suggested clonal diversity may be underestimated. After two AZD1222 doses, spike-specific TCR breadth and depth rose versus day 0. Sampling captured repertoires only after the peak T cell response.

About this clone: Its specificity is unknown.

Deletions cut 0 bases from V and 10 bases from J, with 19 bases between. This CDR3 is 17 amino acids long. Germline V gives CDR1 MNHEY, CDR2 SMNVEV (reference sequence). Repertoires were generated with immunoSEQ multiplex PCR, while TCRdb's copy carries only in-frame clones and drops some. The sample consists of 95,000 to 130,000 clones, around 94% of them appearing once. The material sequenced was peripheral blood, taken on day 0 of AZD1222 vaccination. The receptor was isolated from an adult in good health. The V gene is TRBV27, the J gene TRBJ1-6; D is possibly TRBD1 (5 bases). The DNA of the CDR3 is TGTGCCAGCAGTTTATCCCCTCCTCGGGGGGTAAGATCACCCCTCCACTTT. Its translation is CASSLSPPRGVRSPLHF.